This passage covers 25 T cell receptor beta chains from one sample sequenced in a study of blood T cell repertoires in COVID-19. The data were produced by immunoSEQ multiplex PCR, yet TCRdb's version contains in-frame clones alone and is incomplete. The sample lists some 370,000 clones, 90% seen once, with approximately 6.2% in the top ten. The sequencing input was peripheral blood. Receptor source: a man between 18 and 35 years old with active or convalescent COVID-19.

The genes are TRBV28 and TRBJ1-5, with no clear D. V was clipped by 6 bases and J by 3 bases, with 12 bases between them. Germline V gives CDR1 MDHEN, CDR2 SYDVKM. The CDR3 covers 14 residues. CDR3 residues: CASSLPGLNQPQHF. In nucleotides, the CDR3 is TGTGCCAGCAGCCTCCCGGGTCTCAATCAGCCCCAGCATTTT.

This clone was seen just once. V gene TRBV4-3 combines with J gene TRBJ2-2; tentative D call: TRBD2 (6 bases). Germline-derived CDR1 and CDR2 are LGHNA and YSLEER. The CDR3 spans 13 residues. The CDR3 loop reads CPRGAGGTGELFF. The CDR3 DNA is TGCCCAAGAGGGGCCGGGGGCACCGGGGAGCTGTTTTTT.

The rearrangement links TRBV9 to TRBJ2-7, with 9 positions matching TRBD2. J gave up 5 bases and V 2 bases, and 8 bases lay outside the gene matches. CDR3 size: 15 residues. Germline V gene data show CDR1 as SGDLS and CDR2 as YYNGEE. The DNA of the CDR3 is TGTGCCAGCAGCGTTGGGCGGGAGGGCCAGAACGAGCAGTACTTC. Its translation is CASSVGREGQNEQYF.

The chain joins TRBV29-1 to TRBJ2-2; unclear D gene. The CDR3 has 15 residues. V shed 3 bases and J shed 5 bases, with 16 bases lying between them. Germline V CDR1 and CDR2: SQVTM, ANQGSEA. CDR3 DNA sequence: TGCAGCGTTGAGCTAAGTGGGCCCGTGACCGGGGAGCTGTTTTTT. Its protein is CSVELSGPVTGELFF.

The chain has TRBV7-2 and TRBJ2-7, with 8 bases identical to TRBD2. The CDR3 consists of 14 residues. V trimming: 5 bases; J trimming: 4 bases; junction bases outside the gene matches: 7. CDR1 SGHTA and CDR2 FQGNSA come from the germline V gene. The CDR3 DNA is TGTGCCAGCAGCCAAGCAGCGGGAGCTTACGAGCAGTACTTC. This translates into CASSQAAGAYEQYF.

CDR3: CASSLTGRVTEAFF. The CDR3 coding sequence is TGTGCCAGCAGCTTGACAGGTAGAGTCACTGAAGCTTTCTTT. The chain links TRBV5-4 to TRBJ1-1; D might be TRBD1 (5 bases). This CDR3 spans 14 amino acids. V dropped 1 base and J dropped 4 bases, with 11 bases sitting between them. The germline V gene encodes CDR1 SGHNT and CDR2 YYREEE (reference sequence).

This clone has a single count. The rearrangement links TRBV3-1 (or the pseudogene TRBV3-2) to TRBJ1-2, with D tentatively TRBD1 (6 bases). Germline CDR1 reads LGHDT; CDR2 reads YNNKEL (reference sequence). V gave up 5 bases and J gave up 2 bases, with 12 bases separating them. The CDR3 has 14 residues. The CDR3 is CASSYGQLNYGYTF. In DNA, the CDR3 is TGTGCCAGCAGCTACGGACAGCTCAACTATGGCTACACCTTC.

The chain recombines TRBV5-1 with TRBJ2-7, with D possibly TRBD1 on 5 matching bases. Germline CDR1 is SGHRS and CDR2 is YFSETQ. This CDR3 spans 14 amino acids. Trimming pared 4 bases from V and 2 bases from J, leaving 13 bases between. In nucleotides, the CDR3 is TGCGCCAGCAGCGCCTCAGGGCCGACCTACGAGCAGTACTTC. It yields the protein CASSASGPTYEQYF.

This rearrangement joins TRBV27 to TRBJ1-2; possibly TRBD1 for D (5 bases). Germline lookup yields CDR1 MNHEY and CDR2 SMNVEV (reference sequence). The CDR3 runs 13 residues. Trimming left V 3 bases short and J 7 bases short, with 12 bases between. CDR3 amino acids: CASSFPGGVGYTF. The CDR3, as DNA: TGTGCCAGCAGTTTCCCCGGGGGGGTTGGCTACACCTTC.

The chain recombines TRBV27 with TRBJ1-6; no clear D gene. Per germline, CDR1 MNHEY and CDR2 SMNVEV (reference sequence). CDR3 length: 8 amino acids. V lost 11 bases to trimming and J lost 14 bases, with 7 bases between them. CDR3: CAPPSLHF. CDR3 nucleotide sequence: TGTGCCCCTCCCTCCCTCCACTTT.

The chain carries TRBV9 and TRBJ1-2, with D perhaps TRBD1 (5 bases). The CDR3 runs to 15 residues. The ends were cut back, 7 bases at V and 7 bases at J, with 23 bases in the middle. Germline values: CDR1 SGDLS, CDR2 YYNGEE. This chain's CDR3 is CASDVGVGAPSGYTF. CDR3 DNA: TGTGCCAGCGACGTAGGGGTTGGGGCTCCATCTGGCTACACCTTC.

J is TRBJ1-1 and V is TRBV27; TRBD1 matches at 8 bases. Germline CDR1 is MNHEY and CDR2 is SMNVEV (reference sequence). This CDR3 contains 13 residues. Trimming took 4 bases from V and 5 from J; bases not matched to a gene: 3. CDR3 sequence reads: CASSSTGVTEAFF. The CDR3 nucleotides read TGTGCCAGCAGTTCGACAGGGGTAACTGAAGCTTTCTTT.

This chain links TRBV5-1 with TRBJ1-2; perhaps TRBD1 as D (5 bases). The V gene's germline CDR1 is SGHRS and CDR2 YFSETQ. The CDR3 length is 16 residues. V shed 4 bases and J shed 2 bases, with 18 bases lying between them. The CDR3: CASSPSGGAQNYGYTF. For the CDR3, the DNA is TGCGCCAGCAGCCCGTCGGGCGGGGCCCAAAACTATGGCTACACCTTC.

The J gene is TRBJ1-5, the V gene TRBV19, with D hard to call. Trimming pared 5 bases from V and 5 bases from J, leaving 10 bases between. There are 13 residues in the CDR3. The germline CDR1 and CDR2 sequences are LNHDA and SQIVND (reference sequence). CDR3 protein: CASSVLGDQPQHF. The CDR3 nucleotides are TGTGCCAGTAGTGTCCTGGGAGATCAGCCCCAGCATTTT.

The chain combines TRBV5-4 with TRBJ1-2, with 10 bases matching TRBD1. Germline lookup yields CDR1 SGHNT and CDR2 YYREEE (reference sequence). The V and J ends lost 4 bases and 6 bases, in that order; junction bases with no gene match: 6. This CDR3 spans 14 amino acids. The CDR3 region has the DNA TGTGCCAGCAGCGAGGGACAGGGGCATCATGGCTACACCTTC. Residues: CASSEGQGHHGYTF. Filled out from reference TRBV5-4 and TRBJ1-2, the complete variable domain reads ETGVTQSPTHLIKTRGQQVTLRCSSQSGHNTVSWYQQALGQGPQFIFQYYREEENGRGNFPPRFSGLQFPNYSSELNVNALELDDSALYLCASSEGQGHHGYTFGSGTRLTVV.

The J gene is TRBJ1-1, the V gene TRBV7-9; D is possibly TRBD1 (5 bases). Trimming cost V 3 bases and J 1 base, with 18 bases left between them. The CDR3 is 17 residues long. Germline CDR1 is SEHNR and CDR2 is FQNEAQ (reference sequence). CDR3 sequence reads: CASSLYPSQDRNTEAFF. DNA of the CDR3: TGTGCCAGCAGCTTGTACCCCAGTCAAGACAGGAACACTGAAGCTTTCTTT.

The chain employs TRBV18 and TRBJ1-1; D perhaps matches TRBD1 (5 bases). Trimming stripped 4 bases from V and 2 bases from J, with 11 bases between. CDR1 and CDR2 (germline): KGHSH, LQKENI. The CDR3 extends over 14 amino acids. CDR3 in DNA: TGTGCCAGCTCACGGGGCCGGGCTAACACTGAAGCTTTCTTT. The encoded protein is CASSRGRANTEAFF.

This chain connects TRBV29-1 to TRBJ1-6; 8 bases are a match to TRBD1. This CDR3 is 13 amino acids long. Trimming took 5 bases from V and 10 from J; bases not matched to a gene: 7. Germline lookup yields CDR1 SQVTM and CDR2 ANQGSEA. CDR3 residues: CSVRDRLGSPLHF. The CDR3 DNA reads as TGCAGCGTTAGGGACAGGTTAGGCTCACCCCTCCACTTT.

This chain links TRBV18 with TRBJ2-7; TRBD1 matches 7 bases. Germline V gene lookup returns CDR1 KGHSH and CDR2 LQKENI. The CDR3 is 16 amino acids. The V gene end was trimmed by 3 bases and the J gene end by 2 bases; junction bases not matched to a gene: 10. CDR3 residues: CASSPPGRGLPYEQYF. Written as DNA, the CDR3 is TGTGCCAGCTCACCTCCAGGCAGGGGGTTACCCTACGAGCAGTACTTC.

This clone was counted between two and nine times. This chain's CDR3 is CASSFGGTGNNEQYF. CDR3 in DNA: TGTGCCAGTTCCTTTGGAGGGACAGGGAACAACGAGCAGTACTTC. V and J are TRBV2 and TRBJ2-7, with 9 bases lining up with TRBD1. Unmatched junction bases numbered 14, after V lost 9 bases and J lost 5 bases. CDR3 length equals 15 residues. Germline CDR1 reads SNHLY; CDR2 reads FYNNEI.

The CDR3 nucleotides are TGTGCCAGCAGTTTAGTAGAGAGCGGGAGGAGGGAGACCCAGTACTTC. It yields the protein CASSLVESGRRETQYF. The genes are TRBV27 and TRBJ2-5; 9 bases are a match to TRBD2. V was clipped by 2 bases and J by 5 bases; unmatched bases: 9. The CDR3 is made up of 16 amino acids. Germline assignment: CDR1 MNHEY and CDR2 SMNVEV (reference sequence).

This chain connects TRBV18 to TRBJ2-5; 7 nucleotides align to TRBD1. TRBJ2-7 matches the DNA end more closely, so the J call is doubtful. The CDR3 contains 15 residues. Germline V gives CDR1 KGHSH, CDR2 LQKENI. The CDR3 here is CASSPEGAYPDEQYF. CDR3 sequence (DNA): TGTGCCAGCTCACCAGAGGGGGCTTATCCCGACGAGCAGTACTTC.

This chain uses TRBV6-5 with TRBJ1-3, with a tentative D call TRBD1 (5 bases). This CDR3 is built from 16 residues. CDR1 and CDR2 (germline): MNHEY, SVGAGI. Trimming left V 0 bases short and J 0 bases short, with 9 bases between. The CDR3 loop is CASSYSGGSSGNTIYF. The CDR3, as DNA: TGTGCCAGCAGTTACTCTGGGGGGAGCTCTGGAAACACCATATATTTT.

The chain is built from TRBV19 and TRBJ2-1; 7 bases are a match to TRBD2. CDR1 is LNHDA and CDR2 is SQIVND in the germline V gene (reference sequence). This CDR3 is 14 amino acids long. The junction had 6 bases not matched to a gene; V was cut back by 3 bases and J by 7 bases. DNA for the CDR3: TGTGCCAGTAGTATTGGACGGGGAGGGAATGAGCAGTTCTTC. This sequence encodes CASSIGRGGNEQFF.

This clone was detected once. J is TRBJ2-7 and V is TRBV9; 7 positions match TRBD2. This CDR3 comprises 16 residues. Germline V gene lookup returns CDR1 SGDLS and CDR2 YYNGEE. The V segment lost 0 bases and the J segment 3 bases; nucleotides outside the gene matches: 9. CDR3 loop: CASSVAWGTTLYEQYF. CDR3 sequence (DNA): TGTGCCAGCAGCGTAGCCTGGGGGACTACCCTCTACGAGCAGTACTTC.